Following are 22 T cell receptor beta chains from one sample sequenced in a study of cytomegalovirus exposure and HLA in healthy donors. In the PCR, 60 Vbeta and 13 Jbeta primers were used. Profiling relied on immunoSEQ multiplex PCR, and the TCRdb table lists in-frame clones only, not all of them. The sample lists approximately 170,000 clones, about 59% occurring once. Sequencing was done on a sample of PBMCs. Source of these receptors: a man aged 40-49 years in good health and CMV-seronegative.

The V gene is TRBV30, the J gene TRBJ2-3; 8 bases map to TRBD2. The CDR3 sequence is 15 residues long. Trimming removed 2 bases from V and 7 bases from J; junction bases left unmatched: 11. Germline assignment: CDR1 GTSNPN and CDR2 SVGIG (reference sequence). The CDR3 here is CAWSKPGAGGYTQYF. In nucleotides, the CDR3 is TGTGCCTGGAGTAAACCCGGGGCGGGAGGCTATACGCAGTATTTT.

The chain employs TRBV19 and TRBJ1-5; D gene uncertain. Per the germline V gene, CDR1 is LNHDA and CDR2 is SQIVND (reference sequence). The CDR3 sequence is 13 residues long. Between the trimmed V and J ends, which lost 4 bases and 3 bases, there was a span of 7 bases. CDR3 sequence (DNA): TGTGCCAGTAGTACCGGGGTCAATCAGCCCCAGCATTTT. It encodes CASSTGVNQPQHF.

The chain carries TRBV7-2 and TRBJ2-5, with 8 bases that match TRBD2. V gave up 4 bases and J gave up 5 bases; unmatched junction bases: 12. CDR3 size: 16 residues. Germline lookup yields CDR1 SGHTA and CDR2 FQGNSA. The CDR3: CASSYTPGLGGETQYF. CDR3 DNA sequence: TGTGCCAGCAGCTACACTCCGGGACTAGGGGGGGAGACCCAGTACTTC. The variable domain in full, with the rest retrieved from reference TRBV7-2 and TRBJ2-5, is GAGVSQSPSNKVTEKGKDVELRCDPISGHTALYWYRQSLGQGLEFLIYFQGNSAPDKSGLPSDRFSAERTGGSVSTLTIQRTQQEDSAVYLCASSYTPGLGGETQYFGPGTRLLVL.

This clone was picked up a small number of times. This sequence joins TRBV6-4 and TRBJ1-2; D is possibly TRBD1 (6 bases). The germline CDR1 and CDR2 sequences are MRHNA and SNTAGT. The CDR3 spans 15 residues. V was cut by 8 bases and J by 4 bases, with 20 bases left in between. CDR3 sequence (DNA): TGTGCCAGCCGTAAAGGACAGTCGGAAGCCTATGGCTACACCTTC. Its translation: CASRKGQSEAYGYTF.

This sequence joins TRBV5-1 and TRBJ2-3; 10 bases fit TRBD2. The V gene end was trimmed by 4 bases and the J gene end by 4 bases; junction bases not matched to a gene: 6. The germline V gene encodes CDR1 SGHRS and CDR2 YFSETQ. The CDR3 has 15 residues. In nucleotides, the CDR3 is TGCGCCAGCAGCCCAAGCGGGGGGGCCCCAGATACGCAGTATTTT. Amino acids: CASSPSGGAPDTQYF.

This clone was observed a handful of times. J is TRBJ2-1 and V is TRBV5-5; 10 positions match TRBD1. V lost 4 bases, J lost 7 bases, and 8 bases stayed unmatched. Germline V gene sequence: CDR1 SGHKS, CDR2 YYEKEE (reference sequence). This CDR3 contains 15 residues. The CDR3 loop reads CASSAGTGAINEQFF. The CDR3 bases are TGTGCCAGCAGCGCCGGGACAGGGGCGATAAATGAGCAGTTCTTC.

This clone was seen ten or more times. The chain recombines TRBV21-1 with TRBJ2-1; TRBD2 is the table's D call, not checked against the DNA. TRBV21-1 is a recognized pseudogene. This CDR3 is 13 amino acids long. Here the CDR3 reads CASSTSGRNEQFF. In DNA form, the CDR3 reads TGTGCCAGCAGCACTAGCGGGAGAAATGAGCAGTTCTTC.

CDR3 coding DNA: TGCGCCAGCAGCTTGGGACTAGCGGAGCACTACAATGAGCAGTTCTTC. Translation: CASSLGLAEHYNEQFF. The chain joins TRBV5-1 to TRBJ2-1; TRBD2 matches at 9 bases. This CDR3 region has 16 residues. The germline gives CDR1 SGHRS, CDR2 YFSETQ. The V segment lost 0 bases and the J segment 3 bases; nucleotides outside the gene matches: 4.

A few counts support this clone. V gene TRBV27 combines with J gene TRBJ2-2, with 7 bases that match TRBD1. V shed 7 bases, J shed 6 bases, and the junction held 11 bases outside the gene matches. The CDR3 is 15 residues long. CDR1 and CDR2 (germline): MNHEY, SMNVEV (reference sequence). CDR3: CASTLRGGAAGELFF. In DNA form, the CDR3 reads TGTGCCAGCACATTACGAGGGGGCGCGGCCGGGGAGCTGTTTTTT.

The V and J genes are TRBV14 and TRBJ1-1, with a possible D match to TRBD1 (5 bases). The CDR3 extends over 13 amino acids. Per germline, CDR1 SGHDN and CDR2 FVKESK. The V and J ends lost 5 bases and 1 base respectively, with 8 bases between them. As DNA, the CDR3 is TGTGCCAGCAGCTTTACAGGGAACACTGAAGCTTTCTTT. Its translation: CASSFTGNTEAFF.

CDR3 amino acids: CASSHAPGTSSYNEQFF. In DNA, the CDR3 is TGTGCCAGCAGCCATGCCCCCGGGACAAGCTCCTACAATGAGCAGTTCTTC. V gene TRBV14 combines with J gene TRBJ2-1; the D gene is possibly TRBD1 (6 bases). The CDR3 has 17 amino acids. Germline CDR1 SGHDN, CDR2 FVKESK. The V gene lost 3 bases and the J gene lost 0 bases, with 15 bases spanning the gap. The variable domain in full, completed from reference TRBV14 and TRBJ2-1, reads EAGVTQFPSHSVIEKGQTVTLRCDPISGHDNLYWYRRVMGKEIKFLLHFVKESKQDESGMPNNRFLAERTGGTYSTLKVQPAELEDSGVYFCASSHAPGTSSYNEQFFGPGTRLTVL.

In its sample, this clone was seen a few times. The V call is TRBV5-4, the J call TRBJ2-7; D perhaps matches TRBD2 (5 bases). Looked up from germline, CDR1 is SGHNT and CDR2 is YYREEE (reference sequence). This CDR3 contains 16 residues. V dropped 4 bases and J dropped 0 bases, with 17 bases sitting between them. The CDR3 sequence is CASSGGGRRSSYEQYF. The CDR3 bases are TGTGCCAGCAGCGGCGGAGGTAGGCGGAGCTCCTACGAGCAGTACTTC.

This clone has a handful of counts. The genes are TRBV11-2 and TRBJ2-7; TRBD1 matches at 9 bases. CDR3 length: 15 amino acids. J lost 2 bases, V lost 2 bases, and 4 bases had no gene match. Germline CDR1 reads SGHAT; CDR2 reads FQNNGV. CDR3 bases: TGTGCCAGCAGCTTAATGGACAGGGGACCCTACGAGCAGTACTTC. Translated: CASSLMDRGPYEQYF.

The rearrangement joins TRBV19 to TRBJ2-1, with 9 bases identical to TRBD1. V shed 9 bases and J 5 bases; nucleotides not matched to a gene: 8. The length of the CDR3 is 14 residues. The germline gives CDR1 LNHDA, CDR2 SQIVND (reference sequence). CDR3 in amino acids: CASWTGAVNNEQFF. The CDR3 nucleotides read TGTGCCAGCTGGACAGGGGCAGTAAACAATGAGCAGTTCTTC.

The chain employs TRBV5-4 and TRBJ2-3; 7 bases line up with TRBD2. CDR3 length equals 17 residues. From germline, CDR1 is SGHNT and CDR2 YYREEE (reference sequence). J was trimmed by 3 bases and V by 5 bases; bases with no gene match: 15. The CDR3 bases are TGTGCCAGCAGGAACGTGACGGCGGGAGAAGGGACAGATACGCAGTATTTT. As protein: CASRNVTAGEGTDTQYF.

This clone was observed a single time. This chain joins TRBV6-1 and TRBJ2-5; D call uncertain. The CDR3 sequence is 13 residues long. The germline V gene encodes CDR1 MNHNS and CDR2 SASEGT. Between the trimmed V and J ends, which lost 8 bases and 0 bases, there was a span of 10 bases. The CDR3 region is CASSENYQETQYF. CDR3 DNA: TGTGCCAGCTCCGAGAACTACCAAGAGACCCAGTACTTC.

The gene calls are TRBV9 and TRBJ2-1, with 7 bases lining up with TRBD2. The CDR3 has 15 residues. Germline values: CDR1 SGDLS, CDR2 YYNGEE. Trimming removed 0 bases from V and 6 bases from J; junction bases left unmatched: 6. CDR3 loop: CASSVGGSSGNEQFF. The CDR3, as DNA: TGTGCCAGCAGCGTAGGCGGGAGTTCCGGCAATGAGCAGTTCTTC.

The CDR3 nucleotides are TGTGCCAGCAGGGCTCCCGGGAATTCACCCCTCCACTTT. It is translated as CASRAPGNSPLHF. The rearrangement uses TRBV2 and TRBJ1-6; no clear D gene. Per the germline V gene, CDR1 is SNHLY and CDR2 is FYNNEI. The CDR3 extends over 13 amino acids. Trimming removed 6 bases from V and 7 bases from J, with 10 bases in between.

CDR3 residues: CASSQRLSTGYEQYF. CDR3 DNA: TGTGCCAGCAGCCAGAGGCTATCGACAGGCTACGAGCAGTACTTC. This sequence joins TRBV4-2 and TRBJ2-7; D is possibly TRBD1 (6 bases). CDR1 is LGHNA and CDR2 is YNFKEQ in the germline V gene. This CDR3 spans 15 amino acids. Trimming cost V 3 bases and J 3 bases, with 15 bases left between them.

This chain uses TRBV6-5 with TRBJ2-7; 10 bases are shared with TRBD1. Per the germline V gene, CDR1 is MNHEY and CDR2 is SVGAGI. This CDR3 is built from 16 residues. With V trimmed by 0 bases and J by 2 bases, 4 bases remained unmatched. CDR3 bases: TGTGCCAGCAGTTACTCACCCGGGACAGGGGCCTACGAGCAGTACTTC. Amino acids: CASSYSPGTGAYEQYF.

This clone occurred a few times. The gene calls are TRBV30 and TRBJ1-1; no firm D call. With 4 bases removed from V and 5 bases from J, the gap between germline ends came to 11 bases. The CDR3 contains 12 residues. The germline gives CDR1 GTSNPN, CDR2 SVGIG (reference sequence). The DNA for the CDR3 is TGTGCCTGGATTTTAGTTGGTACTGAAGCTTTCTTT. As protein: CAWILVGTEAFF.

This clone was counted a few times. The rearrangement joins TRBV19 to TRBJ2-1, with a weak D call TRBD2 (7 bases). The CDR3 contains 19 residues. Trimming cost V 0 bases and J 1 base, with 19 bases left between them. From germline, CDR1 is LNHDA and CDR2 SQIVND (reference sequence). As DNA, the CDR3 is TGTGCCAGTAGTATAGATTTCGGCGGGGGCCTCGGGTCCTACAATGAGCAGTTCTTC. Translated: CASSIDFGGGLGSYNEQFF.